The 6 T cell receptor beta chains below were found in one sample sequenced in a study of human T cells and chemical hapten exposure. TCRdb used MiXCR to reprocess the RACE reads, holding one entry per CDR3 protein. The sample holds about 15,000 distinct CDR3 sequences, 16% seen once. Time point described: patch test 1, 2 weeks after DPC sensitization. Treatment specified: therapeutic diphenylcyclopropenone sensitization with weekly scalp DPC. Source: whole blood, taken in connection with sensitization to the hapten diphenylcyclopropenone (DPC). Every receptor here comes from a woman in her twenties or thirties with alopecia areata. Some clones in this sample may be carry-over from other donors' samples.

This chain connects TRBV29-1 to TRBJ2-1; 7 bases agree with TRBD1. CDR3 size: 11 residues. Trimming removed 6 bases from V and 6 bases from J; junction bases left unmatched: 2. CDR1 and CDR2 (germline): SQVTM, ANQGSEA. CDR3 in amino acids: CSVRTGNEQFF. The DNA of the CDR3 is TGCAGCGTCCGGACAGGCAATGAGCAGTTCTTC.

The chain couples TRBV7-8 to TRBJ2-7, with 7 bases fitting TRBD2. From germline, CDR1 is SGHVS and CDR2 FQNEAQ. V gave up 4 bases and J gave up 2 bases; unmatched junction bases: 2. The CDR3 runs 13 residues. This chain's CDR3 is CASSWGGTYEQYV. CDR3 sequence (DNA): TGTGCCAGCAGCTGGGGGGGAACCTACGAGCAGTACGTC.

J is TRBJ2-2 and V is TRBV28; a possible D gene is TRBD2 (5 bases). Germline V gene data show CDR1 as MDHEN and CDR2 as SYDVKM. Trimming left V 7 bases short and J 5 bases short, with 20 bases between. The CDR3 totals 16 residues. CDR3 in amino acids: CASIRNGARATGELFF. In DNA, the CDR3 is TGTGCCAGCATCCGGAATGGCGCGAGGGCGACCGGGGAGCTGTTTTTT.

Ten or more counts support this clonotype. The chain joins TRBV2 to TRBJ2-7; no firm D call. The CDR3 length is 12 residues. V lost 6 bases and J lost 0, with 6 bases in between. Germline V gene data show CDR1 as SNHLY and CDR2 as FYNNEI. This CDR3 is CASSGSSYEQYF. The CDR3 DNA follows: TGTGCCAGCAGCGGTAGCTCCTACGAGCAGTACTTC.

This clonotype came up many times. The chain is built from TRBV6-2 or TRBV6-3 and TRBJ2-1; the D gene is possibly TRBD2 (5 bases). This CDR3 has 13 amino acids. The V and J ends lost 5 bases and 6 bases respectively, with 11 bases between them. CDR1 is MNHEY and CDR2 is SVGEGT in the germline V gene. In DNA form, the CDR3 reads TGTGCCAGCAGTACGGGAACGGGCAATGAGCAGTTCTTC. Protein: CASSTGTGNEQFF.

The V and J genes are TRBV24-1 and TRBJ2-3; D unclear. Deletions cut 5 bases from V and 5 bases from J, with 4 bases between. The CDR3 has 11 residues. Germline V gene lookup returns CDR1 KGHDR and CDR2 SFDVKD. This chain's CDR3 is CATSVQDTQYF. Written as DNA, the CDR3 is TGTGCCACCAGTGTCCAAGATACGCAGTATTTT.